This T cell receptor (beta chain) is from a study of molecular identifiers for immune sequencing clone quantification. Study findings and constraints: Jurkat TCR RNA that was spiked in from one cell was reportedly detectable among some 980,000 naive cells. In naive cells, clones above 20 RNA copies held under 1% of molecules, whereas in effector cells they held over 99%.

Naive CD8 sequencing libraries were generated from around 18,000 to 910,000 sorted cells, with 10%, 30% or 50% RNA as input. A CD8+CD4-CCR7+CD45RA+ gate was used to sort naive CD8 T cells. One entry per CDR3 protein, called by TCRdb with MiXCR from the PCR reads. In the table there are 400,000 to 600,000 distinct CDR3 sequences, over 20% of which are singletons. This clonotype was seen only a few times. The antigen remains unidentified. Sequencing input: naive CD8+ T cells from blood, with Jurkat cell RNA spiked in. Subset noted: FACS-sorted CD8+CD4-CCR7+CD45RA+ naive T cells. The sequence derives from a human donor in good health. Some libraries in this study had Jurkat cell RNA spiked in.

CDR3 sequence (DNA): TGTGCCAGCAGTGTGACAGGAGCTAGCTACGAGCAGTACTTC. Its protein product is CASSVTGASYEQYF. The J gene is TRBJ2-7, the V gene TRBV6-5; D perhaps matches TRBD1 (6 bases). Germline assignment: CDR1 MNHEY and CDR2 SVGAGI. This CDR3 is built from 14 residues. V lost 5 bases and J 3 bases, leaving 14 bases between the germline ends.